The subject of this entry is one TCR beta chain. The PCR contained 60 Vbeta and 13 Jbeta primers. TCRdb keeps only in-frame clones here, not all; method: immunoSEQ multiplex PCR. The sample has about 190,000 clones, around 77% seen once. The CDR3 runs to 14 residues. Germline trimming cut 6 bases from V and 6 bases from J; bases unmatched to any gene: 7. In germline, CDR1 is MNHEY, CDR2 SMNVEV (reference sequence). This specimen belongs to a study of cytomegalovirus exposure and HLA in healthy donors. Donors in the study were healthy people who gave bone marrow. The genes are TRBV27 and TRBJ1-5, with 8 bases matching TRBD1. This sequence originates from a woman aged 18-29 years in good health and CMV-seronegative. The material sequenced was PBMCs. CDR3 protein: CASRIDRGSQPQHF. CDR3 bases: TGTGCCAGCAGGATCGACAGGGGTAGTCAGCCCCAGCATTTT.